Following are 25 T cell receptor beta chains from one sample sequenced in a study of lymphopenia after photon versus proton radiotherapy. Produced via immunoSEQ multiplex PCR; TCRdb's table is partial and in-frame only. The table records fewer than 70,000 clones, about 90% of them present only once. Sequencing used peripheral blood, obtained from a patient treated with proton-based radiotherapy. All receptors come from a man at least 80 years old with esophageal cancer.

This clone has more than one count but fewer than ten. The chain is built from TRBV5-5 and TRBJ2-7, with 8 bases that match TRBD1. Germline V gives CDR1 SGHKS, CDR2 YYEKEE (reference sequence). Trimming at V came to 1 base and at J to 4 bases, leaving 7 bases not matched to a gene. The CDR3 has 15 residues. The CDR3 region has the DNA TGTGCCAGCAGCTTGTTATTGGGACAGGAATACGAGCAGTACTTC. Residues: CASSLLLGQEYEQYF.

The chain uses TRBV5-5 and TRBJ1-4, with no clear D. The CDR3 spans 16 residues. Germline assignment: CDR1 SGHKS and CDR2 YYEKEE (reference sequence). V was shortened by 4 bases and J by 2 bases, with 15 bases between the two germline ends. CDR3: CASSVTSGGTNEKLFF. The CDR3 DNA reads as TGTGCCAGCAGCGTGACATCAGGAGGGACTAATGAAAAACTGTTTTTT.

The chain uses TRBV7-2 and TRBJ2-3; D may be TRBD1 or TRBD2 (5 bases each). Germline-derived CDR1 and CDR2 are SGHTA and FQGNSA. V was shortened by 5 bases and J by 5 bases, with 14 bases between the two germline ends. This CDR3 has 14 amino acids. The CDR3 DNA is TGTGCCAGCAGCCAAGATGGGGGAATAGATACGCAGTATTTT. Translated: CASSQDGGIDTQYF. The full variable domain, in which reference TRBV7-2 and TRBJ2-3 provide the parts outside the CDR3, is GAGVSQSPSNKVTEKGKDVELRCDPISGHTALYWYRQSLGQGLEFLIYFQGNSAPDKSGLPSDRFSAERTGGSVSTLTIQRTQQEDSAVYLCASSQDGGIDTQYFGPGTRLTVL.

This sequence joins TRBV18 and TRBJ1-5, with D unresolved. V was trimmed by 1 base and J by 4 bases, leaving 8 bases between them. CDR1 and CDR2 from the germline V gene are KGHSH and LQKENI. The CDR3 spans 14 residues. In nucleotides, the CDR3 is TGTGCCAGCTCACCACGTAACGGAAATCAGCCCCAGCATTTT. This codes for CASSPRNGNQPQHF.

The table lists this clone with a few counts. The genes are TRBV9 and TRBJ2-2; 8 bases are a match to TRBD2. The CDR3 has 16 amino acids. Trimming at V came to 0 bases and at J to 5 bases, leaving 6 bases not matched to a gene. The V gene's germline CDR1 is SGDLS and CDR2 YYNGEE. The CDR3 DNA reads as TGTGCCAGCAGCGTAGATTCGGGACTAGAGACCGGGGAGCTGTTTTTT. It codes for CASSVDSGLETGELFF.

The V and J genes are TRBV4-1 and TRBJ1-3, with unresolved D. V was pared by 0 bases and J by 9 bases, with 12 bases between. Per the germline V gene, CDR1 is MGHRA and CDR2 is YSYEKL. The CDR3 consists of 14 residues. As DNA, the CDR3 is TGCGCCAGCAGCCAAGAGCGGAGAGGAGCCACCATATATTTT. It codes for CASSQERRGATIYF.

V is TRBV18 and J is TRBJ1-1, with 7 positions matching TRBD1. This CDR3 region has 13 residues. The trim removed 3 bases at V and 4 bases at J, leaving 2 bases unmatched. Per germline, CDR1 KGHSH and CDR2 LQKENI. DNA of the CDR3: TGTGCCAGCTCACCCGACAGGGCCACTGAAGCTTTCTTT. It codes for CASSPDRATEAFF.

The chain joins TRBV5-1 to TRBJ1-1, with D possibly being TRBD1 (5 bases). The V and J ends lost 4 bases and 0 bases respectively, with 16 bases between them. The length of the CDR3 is 16 residues. Per the germline V gene, CDR1 is SGHRS and CDR2 is YFSETQ. CDR3 loop: CASSTTTGFMNTEAFF. The CDR3 DNA follows: TGCGCCAGCAGCACCACAACAGGTTTCATGAACACTGAAGCTTTCTTT.

The table lists this clone with a count of one. V is TRBV5-1 and J is TRBJ2-7, with 12 positions matching TRBD2. The CDR3 has 18 amino acids. Germline trimming cut 0 bases from V and 1 base from J; bases unmatched to any gene: 8. Germline V gives CDR1 SGHRS, CDR2 YFSETQ. CDR3 sequence: CASSLASGGATISYEQYF. The DNA of the CDR3 is TGCGCCAGCAGCTTGGCTAGCGGGGGGGCAACCATTTCCTACGAGCAGTACTTC. Full variable domain (rest looked up from reference TRBV5-1 and TRBJ2-7): KAGVTQTPRYLIKTRGQQVTLSCSPISGHRSVSWYQQTPGQGLQFLFEYFSETQRNKGNFPGRFSGRQFSNSRSEMNVSTLELGDSALYLCASSLASGGATISYEQYFGPGTRLTVT.

V usage is TRBV27 and J usage is TRBJ1-5; maybe TRBD1 (5 bases). CDR1 and CDR2 from the germline V gene are MNHEY and SMNVEV (reference sequence). V lost 0 bases to trimming and J lost 2 bases, with 8 bases between them. The CDR3 length is 15 residues. In DNA form, the CDR3 reads TGTGCCAGCAGTTTATCTGGGGGTGGCAATCAGCCCCAGCATTTT. Residues: CASSLSGGGNQPQHF.

The chain employs TRBV28 and TRBJ2-5, with TRBD1 matching over 7 bases. After removal of 5 bases from V and 2 bases from J, the junction contained 11 bases not matched to a gene. This CDR3 has 16 residues. Per germline, CDR1 MDHEN and CDR2 SYDVKM. The CDR3, as DNA: TGTGCCAGCAGTACCCGTAGACAGGGCTTACAAGAGACCCAGTACTTC. Amino acids: CASSTRRQGLQETQYF.

This clone appeared a few times. The CDR3 spells CASSFTAGEKLFF. The DNA for the CDR3 is TGTGCCAGCAGCTTCACAGCTGGTGAAAAACTGTTTTTT. The chain couples TRBV5-5 to TRBJ1-4; no definite D call. V was shortened by 2 bases and J by 7 bases, with 9 bases between the two germline ends. The CDR3 consists of 13 residues. CDR1 and CDR2 from the germline V gene are SGHKS and YYEKEE (reference sequence).

J is TRBJ1-1 and V is TRBV10-2; no firm D call. V dropped 2 bases and J dropped 1 base, with 8 bases sitting between them. The CDR3 has 14 amino acids. Germline-derived CDR1 and CDR2 are WSHSY and SAAADI. In DNA form, the CDR3 reads TGCGCCAGCAGTGAGATGTACACGAACACTGAAGCTTTCTTT. Amino acid sequence: CASSEMYTNTEAFF.

This clone showed up just a few times. The gene calls are TRBV28 and TRBJ1-4; D unresolved. The CDR3 has 14 residues. Trimming removed 3 bases at V and 4 bases at J, with 9 bases between. Per the germline V gene, CDR1 is MDHEN and CDR2 is SYDVKM. In DNA form, the CDR3 reads TGTGCCAGCAGTTTGTCGGGGATTAATGAAAAACTGTTTTTT. Its protein is CASSLSGINEKLFF.

The chain is built from TRBV6-6 and TRBJ2-5, with D perhaps TRBD1 (5 bases). V lost 10 bases, J lost 4 bases, and 10 bases lay in between. The CDR3 loop spans 11 amino acids. Germline CDR1 is MNHNY and CDR2 is SVGAGI (reference sequence). In nucleotides, the CDR3 is TGTGCCACCATTCAGGGAGAGACCCAGTACTTC. This codes for CATIQGETQYF.

The chain uses TRBV30 and TRBJ2-2; tentative D call: TRBD2 (6 bases). This CDR3 has 14 residues. In germline, CDR1 is GTSNPN, CDR2 SVGIG (reference sequence). The ends were cut back, 1 base at V and 7 bases at J, with 13 bases in the middle. CDR3 bases: TGTGCCTGGAGTGGTGGGGAGGAAAACGGGGAGCTGTTTTTT. This codes for CAWSGGEENGELFF.

This chain links TRBV4-3 with TRBJ1-1, with a weak D call TRBD1 (6 bases). V gave up 2 bases and J gave up 7 bases, with 17 bases separating them. This CDR3 has 15 amino acids. The germline gives CDR1 LGHNA, CDR2 YSLEER. In DNA form, the CDR3 reads TGCGCCAGCAGCCAACTTACCGGGACACCGCATGAAGCTTTCTTT. Encoded protein: CASSQLTGTPHEAFF.

This clone was seen a single time. The V gene is TRBV18, the J gene TRBJ1-1; D perhaps matches TRBD1 (6 bases). In germline, CDR1 is KGHSH, CDR2 LQKENI. The CDR3 extends over 17 amino acids. Trimming pared 6 bases from V and 1 base from J, leaving 21 bases between. The CDR3 DNA is TGTGCCAGCTCCCTATTTGAGACACAGGGAGGGAACACTGAAGCTTTCTTT. It is translated as CASSLFETQGGNTEAFF. Drawing the rest from reference TRBV18 and TRBJ1-1, the complete variable domain is NAGVMQNPRHLVRRRGQEARLRCSPMKGHSHVYWYRQLPEEGLKFMVYLQKENIIDESGMPKERFSAEFPKEGPSILRIQQVVRGDSAAYFCASSLFETQGGNTEAFFGQGTRLTVV.

The V and J genes are TRBV4-2 and TRBJ2-5; 9 bases map to TRBD1. Losses at the gene ends were 2 bases for V and 0 bases for J; bases not matched to a gene: 1. The CDR3 totals 15 residues. In germline, CDR1 is LGHNA, CDR2 YNFKEQ. CDR3 residues: CASSQTGGNQETQYF. DNA for the CDR3: TGTGCCAGCAGCCAAACAGGGGGCAACCAAGAGACCCAGTACTTC.

This chain links TRBV5-1 with TRBJ2-5; 8 bases agree with TRBD1. Germline V lookup: CDR1 SGHRS, CDR2 YFSETQ. The V segment lost 7 bases and the J segment 5 bases; nucleotides outside the gene matches: 7. The CDR3 has 13 amino acids. The CDR3 DNA is TGCGCCAGCGGAGGACAGGGTAGCGAGACCCAGTACTTC. It yields the protein CASGGQGSETQYF.

V usage is TRBV5-6 and J usage is TRBJ2-7; 10 nucleotides line up with TRBD2. CDR1 and CDR2 (germline): SGHDT, YYEEEE. The CDR3 is made up of 18 amino acids. J gave up 4 bases and V 4 bases, and 17 bases lay outside the gene matches. CDR3 in amino acids: CASSRGASGSYRGYEQYF. As DNA, the CDR3 is TGTGCCAGCAGCCGGGGGGCTAGCGGGAGTTACCGTGGGTACGAGCAGTACTTC.

The chain has TRBV7-2 and TRBJ2-7; 10 bases are shared with TRBD2. The CDR3 spans 16 residues. Per germline, CDR1 SGHTA and CDR2 FQGNSA. V shed 5 bases and J 2 bases; nucleotides not matched to a gene: 9. The CDR3 DNA reads TGTGCCAGCAGCACCCAAACTAGCGGGATCCCCTACGAGCAGTACTTC. Translating gives CASSTQTSGIPYEQYF.

The chain joins TRBV6-1 to TRBJ2-5, with D unclear. Germline CDR1 and CDR2: MNHNS and SASEGT. Trimming left V 4 bases short and J 1 base short, with 7 bases between. The CDR3 spans 13 residues. The CDR3 is CASSVGRQETQYF. CDR3 DNA: TGTGCCAGCAGTGTGGGCCGCCAAGAGACCCAGTACTTC.

The chain is built from TRBV6-1 and TRBJ2-5; the match to TRBD2 covers 11 bases. CDR1 is MNHNS and CDR2 is SASEGT in the germline V gene. The V and J ends lost 6 bases and 3 bases, in that order; junction bases with no gene match: 6. This CDR3 spans 15 amino acids. CDR3 amino acids: CASSEGLAAEETQYF. The DNA for the CDR3 is TGTGCCAGCAGCGAGGGACTAGCGGCGGAAGAGACCCAGTACTTC.

This clone appeared a single time. The chain combines TRBV4-1 with TRBJ1-1; D is perhaps TRBD1 (5 bases). The CDR3 contains 15 residues. The germline CDR1 and CDR2 sequences are MGHRA and YSYEKL. V was pared by 0 bases and J by 11 bases, with 19 bases between. CDR3 nucleotide sequence: TGCGCCAGCAGCCAAGAATTGATGGTCCGCAGGGATGCTTTCTTT. Protein product: CASSQELMVRRDAFF.